This T cell receptor beta chain was captured in a study of cytomegalovirus exposure and HLA in healthy donors (dated by TCRdb to about 2017). A note on the overall study: According to an earlier analysis of a few hundred of the donors, 150 million to 200 million T cells yielded 117 million unique TCR beta sequences and around 280 Gb of sequence data. Because of strong linkage in the cohort, roughly five DR-DQ haplotypes were treated as single units for association and clustering. Donor age, sex, ethnicity and CMV serostatus were compiled alongside the repertoire data. All discovery cohort repertoires had been generated using a single sequencing platform. Genome-wide SNP genotypes for about 65% of the 666 donors were used in a later genetic analysis, which treated that subset as a discovery cohort. The genetic ancestry cluster associated with self-reported Caucasian donors included around 76% of the roughly 400 genotyped donors. Class I and class II HLA loci were covered by the typing at four-digit resolution. To predict cytomegalovirus infection status, the study combined high-throughput TCR immunosequencing, statistical association of individual TCRs with disease status, and machine learning. Approximately 310 gigabases of sequencing data and approximately 84 million unique TCR sequences were included in an early release covering 500 to 750 HLA-typed donors. An earlier analysis of 587 of the donors used high-throughput TCR beta sequencing to judge whether each TCR beta V gene segment behaved as functional or pseudogenic. Besides the first cohort of some 670 subjects, a separate validation cohort made up of 90 to 150 different subjects was used. The study was designed to test whether signatures of past pathogen exposure could be identified by cataloging public T cell receptors. On average, around 200,000 unique TCR beta nucleotide sequences were sequenced per donor among several hundred genotyped donors of the cohort, with roughly 18% of those sequences being non-productive. In a later analysis, previously published TCR beta repertoires from 600 to 850 donors were re-analyzed and high-resolution HLA genotyping was added so that TCR occurrence patterns could be studied. Using immunosequencing, the study profiled T cell repertoires from 666 subjects and related those repertoires to cytomegalovirus serostatus. The later analysis used no new phenotypic data to find candidate immune exposures, relying instead on TCR beta sequences and their occurrence across donors. Typing coverage differed by locus: A, B, C, DRB1 and DQB1 were typed in about 629-640 donors, DQA1 in 500 to 550, DPA1 in approximately 610, and DPB1 in around 490. The research as a whole found: Because HLA typing was missing for some donors at each locus, association tests included only the typed subset. While some public TCRs were present in many individuals, most TCR sequences turned up only very rarely across donors. A further reported finding was that TCR beta sequences accurately predicted the HLA-A and HLA-B alleles for most subjects in the first cohort. For the cohort, immune exposure information was limited to CMV serostatus. In a later analysis, some 18,000 TCR beta sequences were associated with specific HLA alleles at a false discovery rate of 0.05. The classifier was reported to diagnose cytomegalovirus status with high specificity and sensitivity in both the original cohort and the validation cohort. In vitro tests confirmed that a few of the cytomegalovirus-associated TCR beta chains recognize cytomegalovirus antigens. Some IMGT-functional V segments, including TRBV6-2 and TRBV6-3, could not be distinguished by the 87-base-pair reads and were therefore excluded. Presence/absence analyses assumed roughly uniform sequencing depth across donors, an assumption that may not hold. A later analysis found that HLA-associated TCR beta chains were more clonally expanded and had lower generation probabilities than equally common non-associated chains. According to a later analysis, TCR association rates differed among HLA loci, with DRB1 alleles showing the most associated TCRs and HLA-C alleles showing the fewest. The sequencing pipeline was judged likely to have produced a cluster of highly shared sequence variants as a technical artifact. The study listed approximately 150 TCR beta chains as associated with cytomegalovirus. According to a later genetic analysis, donors in an Asian-associated ancestry cluster had fewer N-insertions in productive TCRs than the approximately 700-donor mean. The authors suggested that the approach could potentially be generalized to other disease states and immunological phenotypes. A later analysis found that most CMV-associated TCR beta chains appeared HLA-restricted, with HLA associations seemingly driven largely by CMV exposure. An association between a missense DCLRE1C variant and V-gene and J-gene trimming of TCR beta chains was found in a later genetic analysis and replicated in an independent cohort. Only TCR beta chains were sequenced in this cohort, and the absence of alpha or paired-chain data limited detectable features. Because counts were too low, some 17 rarely observed V segments, including chromosome 9 orphons, were left out of the earlier analysis of about 500 of the donors. In an earlier analysis of some 550 of the donors, most TCR beta V segments were observed in productive rearrangements about 87% or about 30% of the time, broadly matching IMGT annotations. Several of the top co-occurrence clusters appeared to be linked to parvovirus B19, influenza, CMV and Epstein-Barr virus, according to a later analysis. Linkage disequilibrium might explain the correlated functional status among segregating V segments, but an unknown experimental factor could not be excluded. When HLA alleles, especially DR and DQ, strongly co-occurred, TCR associations were difficult to assign to individual alleles.

Compared with germline, V lacks 8 bases and J lacks 5 bases; bases without a gene match: 14. CDR3 length: 14 amino acids, cysteine to phenylalanine. Only the CDR3 portion is preserved as DNA: 42 bases, with reading frame beginning at the first base. The germline V gene (reference sequence) yields GTSNPN for CDR1 and SVGIG for CDR2. Library preparation employed the immunoSEQ multiplex PCR assay. A mixture of 60 forward primers for TCR Vbeta segments and 13 reverse primers for TCR Jbeta segments was used in the multiplex PCR. Amplification of the CDR3 region of rearranged TCR beta genes was performed with a multiplex PCR assay on genomic DNA. The Illumina HiSeq System was used to sequence the amplified TCR beta libraries as 87-base-pair reads. For the original study's pipeline: A later analysis counted about 76 million unique TCR beta chains across the 550 to 800 repertoires, and some 11 million of these chains were shared by at least two donors. To remove PCR and sequencing errors, raw reads were error-corrected and collapsed into unique sequences using a nearest-neighbor algorithm that merged closely related sequences. V, D and J gene segments were assigned by aligning CDR3 sequences to IMGT reference sequences. For a sequence to be retained, a match of at least six nucleotides was required to both a V gene segment and a J gene segment. A rearrangement was called productive if the CDR3 had no stop codons and remained in frame with V and J, and every other rearrangement was called non-productive. Following IMGT convention, CDR3 was defined as the stretch from the second conserved V-encoded cysteine up to the conserved J-encoded phenylalanine. The earlier analysis of around 640 of the donors excluded sequences that lacked an unambiguous match to a single V gene segment. In an earlier analysis of 587 of the donors, a V segment was called functional when productive rearrangements were above 56.7%, and segregating when the standard deviation between donors exceeded 5%. A statistical classification framework was built to diagnose cytomegalovirus status from the catalog of TCR beta chain sequences. In a later analysis, TCR nucleotide sequences were compared against IMGT/GENE-DB human TR gene sequences so that V and J genes could be assigned. A later analysis assigned CDR3 sequences and most-parsimonious VDJ recombination scenarios with the TCRdist pipeline. In a later analysis, each TCR beta chain was defined by its CDR3 amino acid sequence together with its V-gene family, and reads without a unique V-gene family were excluded. As a way to deal with suspected cross-contamination and a sequencing artifact, a later analysis dropped 640 or so nucleotide sequences that were highly shared and had low generation probability. In a later analysis, a clonal expansion index was calculated for each public chain from normalized within-repertoire ranks of inferred template counts. In a later analysis, generation probabilities were computed with a VDJ recombination model fitted to out-of-frame rearrangements, and the resulting probabilities were checked against IGoR. In a later analysis, TCR-TCR, TCR-HLA and TCR-CMV co-occurrence was scored with hypergeometric tests, and a repertoire-size bias correction was applied to TCR pairs. In a later analysis, false discovery rates were estimated by permuting HLA or CMV assignments 20 times. In a later analysis, co-occurring TCRs were grouped using DBSCAN, and TCRdist sequence similarity was added for clustering within HLA-allele-positive subsets. For co-occurrence clustering, repertoires with fewer than 30,000 or more than 120,000 public chains were excluded, along with a handful of repertoires with anomalous nucleotide sharing. TCRdb took this table from immuneACCESS and kept in-frame rearrangements with V and J called. Such tables lack part of the clones; where checked against another copy, unresolved V genes explain under half of the gap, and the rest is unexplained. That table supplies the V and J calls and clone size; D and trimming were determined from the DNA. The sample table holds 160,000 or so clones, of which roughly four fifths were seen once. 4.9% of the sample belongs to the ten largest clones.

Comments on this clone: The specificity of this receptor is unknown. No much larger clone exists at a distance of one base, and base qualities are not known.

The cohort was made up of approximately 700 healthy bone marrow donors. All cohort members were sampled while nominally healthy, although unrecorded immune exposures were likely present. The donor was CMV seropositive and was included in the group of almost 300 seropositive cohort members. Each donor provided a peripheral blood sample, and peripheral blood mononuclear cells were used for TCR beta sequencing. Genomic DNA extraction from the blood cell samples was performed with the Qiagen DNeasy Blood Extraction Kit. Here the chain combines TRBV30 and TRBJ2-7; 8 middle bases align to TRBD1. The sequence was obtained from a woman in her late teens or twenties in good health and CMV-seropositive. Input material: PBMCs. In nucleotides, the sequence is TGTGCCAGATCCCGGGGCAGGGGGCGCGACGAGCAGTACTTC. It codes for CARSRGRGRDEQYF.